These 29 T cell receptor beta chains were sequenced from one sample in a study of CD8+ T cells in alopecia areata. TCR sequencing used cDNA made by reverse transcription of extracted RNA. The assay was immunoSEQ multiplex PCR, and TCRdb's table has in-frame clones only and misses some. The sample lists roughly 30,000 clones, roughly 58% occurring once. The sample was NKG2D-high CD8+ T cells sorted from blood. These receptor sequences come from a human donor with alopecia areata.

The V call is TRBV6-4, the J call TRBJ2-2; D gene uncertain. CDR3 length equals 12 residues. The V and J ends lost 2 bases and 6 bases respectively, with 4 bases between them. In germline, CDR1 is MRHNA, CDR2 SNTAGT. The CDR3 here is CASSDNAGELFF. The CDR3 nucleotides read TGTGCCAGCAGTGACAACGCCGGGGAGCTGTTTTTT.

In its sample, this clone was seen a few times. V is TRBV11-2 and J is TRBJ2-3; D might be TRBD1 (5 bases). V dropped 2 bases and J dropped 1 base, with 22 bases sitting between them. CDR1 SGHAT and CDR2 FQNNGV come from the germline V gene. The CDR3 is made up of 19 amino acids. As DNA, the CDR3 is TGTGCCAGCAGCTTAATCCCCCTCCCCACAGGCTGGGGCACAGATACGCAGTATTTT. As protein: CASSLIPLPTGWGTDTQYF.

This clone was detected a few times. CDR3 in amino acids: CASIPLDYSGLDTQYF. The CDR3 nucleotides read TGTGCCAGCATCCCGTTGGATTATTCTGGTCTTGATACGCAGTATTTT. The chain is built from TRBV28 and TRBJ2-3; the D is unclear. V lost 7 bases, J lost 6 bases, and 23 bases lay in between. This CDR3 region has 16 residues. The germline V gene encodes CDR1 MDHEN and CDR2 SYDVKM.

The rearrangement links TRBV30 to TRBJ2-2; D uncertain. Trimming pared 0 bases from V and 6 bases from J, leaving 8 bases between. CDR3 length equals 13 residues. Germline CDR1 reads GTSNPN; CDR2 reads SVGIG (reference sequence). DNA of the CDR3: TGTGCCTGGAGTGTAGCGTCTCCCGGGGAGCTGTTTTTT. Translated, it gives CAWSVASPGELFF.

This chain joins TRBV30 and TRBJ2-2; a possible D gene is TRBD1 (5 bases). The V end was cut by 1 base, the J end by 0 bases, with 6 bases between. The CDR3 has 14 residues. Germline CDR1 is GTSNPN and CDR2 is SVGIG (reference sequence). The CDR3 nucleotides are TGTGCCTGGAGTGAGGGGCCGAACACCGGGGAGCTGTTTTTT. It specifies CAWSEGPNTGELFF.

The chain uses TRBV14 and TRBJ2-5; D call uncertain. Germline V gene sequence: CDR1 SGHDN, CDR2 FVKESK. Trimming cost V 4 bases and J 2 bases, with 11 bases left between them. The CDR3 length is 14 residues. The CDR3 is CASSPSVIQETQYF. The CDR3 coding sequence is TGTGCCAGCAGCCCCTCGGTGATACAAGAGACCCAGTACTTC.

This clone was detected a few times. The genes are TRBV5-4 and TRBJ2-3, with a tentative D call TRBD2 (5 bases). The length of the CDR3 is 14 residues. V was clipped by 0 bases and J by 6 bases, with 11 bases between them. Germline loops: CDR1 SGHNT, CDR2 YYREEE (reference sequence). CDR3 sequence: CASSLATSWDTQYF. For the CDR3, the DNA is TGTGCCAGCAGCTTGGCCACTAGTTGGGATACGCAGTATTTT.

V usage is TRBV29-1 and J usage is TRBJ2-5, with 8 bases fitting TRBD2. Matching the DNA end better, TRBJ2-7 makes the J call doubtful. The CDR3 is 14 amino acids. CDR1 is SQVTM, CDR2 ANQGSEA, per germline. The CDR3 loop reads CSVVHPREESEQYF. Here the CDR3 DNA reads TGCAGCGTTGTGCATCCGCGGGAGGAGAGCGAGCAGTACTTC.

The J gene is TRBJ1-1, the V gene TRBV2; no clear D gene. This CDR3 spans 15 amino acids. The germline V gene encodes CDR1 SNHLY and CDR2 FYNNEI. Trimming took 5 bases from V and 5 from J, leaving 18 bases between them. CDR3: CASSSFPSTGTEAFF. For the CDR3, the DNA is TGTGCCAGCAGTTCTTTTCCCTCCACGGGGACTGAAGCTTTCTTT. Looking up the rest from reference TRBV2 and TRBJ1-1 gives the full variable domain: EPEVTQTPSHQVTQMGQEVILRCVPISNHLYFYWYRQILGQKVEFLVSFYNNEISEKSEIFDDQFSVERPDGSNFTLKIRSTKLEDSAMYFCASSSFPSTGTEAFFGQGTRLTVV.

This clone was seen once. The chain is built from TRBV30 and TRBJ1-3; TRBD1 matches at 7 bases. V lost 8 bases to trimming and J lost 0 bases; unmatched junction nucleotides: 13. Per the germline V gene, CDR1 is GTSNPN and CDR2 is SVGIG (reference sequence). The CDR3 totals 16 residues. CDR3 protein: CARGPGQKLSGNTIYF. CDR3 DNA: TGTGCCCGGGGACCGGGACAGAAGCTCTCTGGAAACACCATATATTTT.

This clone has a handful of counts. The J gene is TRBJ1-1, the V gene TRBV4-1; D gene unclear. Per the germline V gene, CDR1 is MGHRA and CDR2 is YSYEKL. The V end lost 0 bases, the J end lost 5 bases, and 16 bases lay between the germline ends. The CDR3 is 16 residues long. The CDR3 DNA reads as TGCGCCAGCAGCCAAGATACTTCGGGAGTGGGTACTGAAGCTTTCTTT. Its translation: CASSQDTSGVGTEAFF.

V and J are TRBV5-1 and TRBJ2-7; tentative D call: TRBD2 (5 bases). V was clipped by 5 bases and J by 5 bases, with 8 bases between them. The CDR3 has 11 amino acids. The germline gives CDR1 SGHRS, CDR2 YFSETQ. CDR3 in DNA: TGCGCCAGCAGGTTTAGCGACGAGCAGTACTTC. Its translation: CASRFSDEQYF. Variable domain in full (rest from reference TRBV5-1 and TRBJ2-7): KAGVTQTPRYLIKTRGQQVTLSCSPISGHRSVSWYQQTPGQGLQFLFEYFSETQRNKGNFPGRFSGRQFSNSRSEMNVSTLELGDSALYLCASRFSDEQYFGPGTRLTVT.

Only one count was recorded for this clone. The rearrangement uses TRBV2 and TRBJ2-7, with 11 positions matching TRBD2. CDR1 is SNHLY, CDR2 FYNNEI, per germline. The CDR3 is 17 residues long. V was pared by 4 bases and J by 6 bases, with 14 bases of the junction left unmatched. DNA for the CDR3: TGTGCCAGCAGTGGCCTGTTACTAGCGGGAGCCGACTCCGAGCAGTACTTC. This sequence encodes CASSGLLLAGADSEQYF.

The CDR3 DNA follows: TGTGCCAGCCAACTACTAGCTCATGAGCAGTTCTTC. Its translation: CASQLLAHEQFF. V gene TRBV28 combines with J gene TRBJ2-1, with D perhaps TRBD2 (6 bases). The CDR3 sequence is 12 residues long. With 8 bases removed from V and 8 bases from J, the gap between germline ends came to 13 bases. Per the germline V gene, CDR1 is MDHEN and CDR2 is SYDVKM.

The count of this clone is one. This chain joins TRBV30 and TRBJ2-2, with 7 nucleotides matching TRBD1. The V segment lost 6 bases and the J segment 6 bases; nucleotides outside the gene matches: 7. The V gene's germline CDR1 is GTSNPN and CDR2 SVGIG (reference sequence). This CDR3 has 13 amino acids. The CDR3, as DNA: TGTGCCTGTGACAGGGCGATCGCCGGGGAGCTGTTTTTT. This translates into CACDRAIAGELFF. Supplemented by reference TRBV30 and TRBJ2-2, the full variable domain reads SQTIHQWPATLVQPVGSPLSLECTVEGTSNPNLYWYRQAAGRGLQLLFYSVGIGQISSEVPQNLSASRPQDRQFILSSKKLLLSDSGFYLCACDRAIAGELFFGEGSRLTVL.

The J gene is TRBJ1-1, the V gene TRBV27, with 10 positions matching TRBD1. V lost 7 bases to trimming and J lost 7 bases; unmatched junction nucleotides: 12. Germline CDR1 is MNHEY and CDR2 is SMNVEV (reference sequence). The length of the CDR3 is 15 residues. This CDR3 reads CASTLTGTGVIEAFF. For the CDR3, the DNA is TGTGCCAGCACCCTGACCGGGACAGGGGTGATTGAAGCTTTCTTT.

This clone occurred a few times. The gene calls are TRBV7-8 and TRBJ2-4; D unresolved. The CDR3 loop spans 14 amino acids. V was cut by 1 base and J by 0 bases, with 4 bases left in between. The germline gives CDR1 SGHVS, CDR2 FQNEAQ. The CDR3 DNA is TGTGCCAGCAGCTTAGATCTAGCCAAAAACATTCAGTACTTC. Protein product: CASSLDLAKNIQYF.

This clone showed up just once. This rearrangement joins TRBV7-9 to TRBJ1-1; D is unresolved. V lost 3 bases, J lost 7 bases, and 9 bases lay in between. CDR3 length equals 12 residues. The germline V gene has CDR1 SEHNR and CDR2 FQNEAQ (reference sequence). The CDR3 DNA reads as TGTGCCAGCAGCTTTGGGGAGAATGAAGCTTTCTTT. Translated, it gives CASSFGENEAFF.

The gene calls are TRBV19 and TRBJ2-3; 11 bases map to TRBD2. V lost 9 bases and J lost 3; bases outside the gene matches: 8. This CDR3 spans 15 amino acids. CDR1 and CDR2 (germline): LNHDA, SQIVND (reference sequence). The CDR3 bases are TGTGCCAGCCAACTAGCGGGGGTGGGGACAGATACGCAGTATTTT. Its translation is CASQLAGVGTDTQYF.

The V gene is TRBV4-1, the J gene TRBJ2-7; TRBD2 aligns across 12 bases. CDR1 is MGHRA, CDR2 YSYEKL, per germline. The CDR3 extends over 15 amino acids. V trimming: 5 bases; J trimming: 1 base; junction bases outside the gene matches: 3. CDR3 sequence: CASSVTSGGSYEQYF. DNA of the CDR3: TGCGCCAGCAGCGTGACTAGCGGGGGATCCTACGAGCAGTACTTC.

This clone was observed a handful of times. This chain uses TRBV28 with TRBJ2-7; D uncertain. The V gene lost 3 bases and the J gene lost 7 bases, with 10 bases spanning the gap. Germline loops: CDR1 MDHEN, CDR2 SYDVKM. The CDR3 consists of 12 residues. CDR3 sequence (DNA): TGTGCCAGCAGTTTGCAGCGTTTTGAGCAGTACTTC. The encoded protein is CASSLQRFEQYF.

In this sample, this clone turned up a few times. Here the CDR3 reads CASSQDRLANTEAFF. CDR3 DNA sequence: TGCGCCAGCAGCCAAGATCGGCTTGCGAACACTGAAGCTTTCTTT. The V gene is TRBV4-1, the J gene TRBJ1-1; D gene uncertain. The germline CDR1 and CDR2 sequences are MGHRA and YSYEKL. Trimming stripped 0 bases from V and 1 base from J, with 9 bases between. The CDR3 extends over 15 amino acids.

This clone was seen only a few times. The CDR3 spells CSVEPLAGATETQYF. CDR3 nucleotides: TGCAGCGTCGAACCACTAGCGGGAGCCACAGAGACCCAGTACTTC. This rearrangement joins TRBV29-1 to TRBJ2-5, with 11 bases that match TRBD2. This CDR3 has 15 amino acids. The ends lost 6 bases at V and 4 bases at J; junction bases unmatched: 10. The germline V gene has CDR1 SQVTM and CDR2 ANQGSEA.

This chain uses TRBV9 with TRBJ2-7; maybe TRBD1 (6 bases). The CDR3 totals 13 residues. The germline gives CDR1 SGDLS, CDR2 YYNGEE. Trimming took off 4 bases at V and 0 bases at J, with 8 bases between the two ends. CDR3 in DNA: TGTGCCAGCAGCCCGGGACACTCCTACGAGCAGTACTTC. Protein: CASSPGHSYEQYF.

This sequence joins TRBV7-9 and TRBJ1-1; TRBD1 agrees at 8 bases. In germline, CDR1 is SEHNR, CDR2 FQNEAQ (reference sequence). This CDR3 is built from 14 residues. V dropped 5 bases and J dropped 1; count of bases not matched to a gene: 3. CDR3 sequence reads: CASSEGTGNTEAFF. The CDR3 region has the DNA TGTGCCAGCAGCGAGGGGACAGGGAACACTGAAGCTTTCTTT.

The genes are TRBV7-8 and TRBJ1-5; no clear D. V lost 5 bases and J lost 4, with 9 bases in between. Germline values: CDR1 SGHVS, CDR2 FQNEAQ. CDR3 length: 13 amino acids. CDR3 region: CASSLWYNQPQHF. Here the CDR3 DNA reads TGTGCCAGCAGCCTATGGTATAATCAGCCCCAGCATTTT. The whole variable domain, remainder taken from reference TRBV7-8 and TRBJ1-5, is GAGVSQSPRYKVAKRGQDVALRCDPISGHVSLFWYQQALGQGPEFLTYFQNEAQLDKSGLPSDRFFAERPEGSVSTLKIQRTQQEDSAVYLCASSLWYNQPQHFGDGTRLSIL.

The chain recombines TRBV15 with TRBJ1-1; 9 bases map to TRBD1. Looked up from germline, CDR1 is LNHNV and CDR2 is YYDKDF (reference sequence). The CDR3 totals 15 residues. Losses at the gene ends were 3 bases for V and 5 bases for J; bases not matched to a gene: 7. In DNA, the CDR3 is TGTGCCACCAGCAGGGACAGGGGTCTTGTAACTGAAGCTTTCTTT. Translation: CATSRDRGLVTEAFF.

The rearrangement links TRBV15 to TRBJ2-2; 7 nucleotides agree with TRBD1. The CDR3 has 15 amino acids. Germline values: CDR1 LNHNV, CDR2 YYDKDF (reference sequence). The V segment lost 3 bases and the J segment 6 bases; nucleotides outside the gene matches: 7. CDR3 sequence reads: CATSRKRQGPGELFF. CDR3 nucleotides: TGTGCCACCAGCAGGAAAAGACAGGGACCCGGGGAGCTGTTTTTT.

V is TRBV7-9 and J is TRBJ2-5; D unclear. The ends were cut back, 5 bases at V and 5 bases at J, with 15 bases in the middle. The CDR3 extends over 14 amino acids. Per the germline V gene, CDR1 is SEHNR and CDR2 is FQNEAQ (reference sequence). The CDR3 loop reads CASSGPGVEETQYF. CDR3 nucleotide sequence: TGTGCCAGCAGCGGACCAGGAGTGGAGGAGACCCAGTACTTC.